These 9 T cell receptor beta chains share one sample of origin, sequenced in a study of T cell repertoires in cytomegalovirus infection (dated by TCRdb to about 2019). The run used an Illumina HiSeq 1500. TCRdb reran the public reads through fastp at Q25 and MiXCR, keeping productive beta chains. Every distinct CDR3 protein forms one entry, paired with its most common genes and DNA. This sample gives over 150,000 distinct CDR3 sequences in total; roughly 19% of them show up just once. The leading ten clones occupy 2.5% to 3% of the sample. The sequenced sample was PBMCs. These receptors all come from a human donor in good health (CMV status not recorded). Some clones in this sample may be carry-over from other donors' samples.

The chain links TRBV6-5 to TRBJ1-1; D unresolved. Trimming shortened V by 8 bases and J by 3 bases, and 13 bases separated the two germline ends. This CDR3 is built from 13 residues. Germline lookup yields CDR1 MNHEY and CDR2 SVGAGI. As DNA, the CDR3 is TGTGCCAGCGGAGGGTCTGCGGACACTGAAGCTTTCTTT. The encoded protein is CASGGSADTEAFF.

In this sample, this clonotype turned up many times. CDR3 loop: CASRAGSQPQHF. CDR3 DNA sequence: TGTGCCAGCAGGGCAGGGAGTCAGCCCCAGCATTTT. The chain uses TRBV7-3 and TRBJ1-5, with D possibly TRBD1 on 5 matching bases. The CDR3 is 12 residues long. Germline V gene data show CDR1 as SGHTA and CDR2 as FQGTGA. The V and J ends lost 6 bases and 6 bases respectively, with 9 bases between them.

This clonotype came up many times. The V and J genes are TRBV7-2 and TRBJ2-3; no clear D. The germline V and J ends were trimmed by 1 base and 8 bases, with 7 bases remaining between them. There are 12 residues in the CDR3. Germline V gives CDR1 SGHTA, CDR2 FQGNSA. The CDR3 DNA sequence: TGTGCCAGCAGCTTAGAGGAACGTACGCAGTATTTT. Translated: CASSLEERTQYF.

In this sample, this clonotype turned up a few times. J is TRBJ2-5 and V is TRBV11-3; no clear D gene. V lost 2 bases to trimming and J lost 4 bases, with 8 bases between them. This CDR3 comprises 13 residues. The V gene's germline CDR1 is SGHNT and CDR2 YENEEA. The CDR3 DNA reads TGTGCCAGCAGCTTAATGGACGGAGAGACCCAGTACTTC. This translates into CASSLMDGETQYF.

A few counts support this clonotype. CDR3 sequence reads: CSAPGQGGLAGGYNEQFF. The CDR3 DNA is TGCAGTGCCCCCGGACAGGGGGGACTAGCGGGCGGCTACAATGAGCAGTTCTTC. The chain has TRBV20-1 and TRBJ2-1; 12 nucleotides line up with TRBD2. The CDR3 is made up of 18 amino acids. Germline V gene data show CDR1 as DFQATT and CDR2 as SNEGSKA (reference sequence). After removal of 6 bases from V and 3 bases from J, the junction contained 15 bases not matched to a gene.

This clonotype was picked up a small number of times. V usage is TRBV6-2 or TRBV6-3 and J usage is TRBJ2-7; D unclear. Trimming removed 6 bases from V and 5 bases from J, with 8 bases in between. Germline V CDR1 and CDR2: MNHEY, SVGEGT. This CDR3 is built from 11 residues. This chain's CDR3 is CASRRVDEQYF. CDR3 DNA sequence: TGTGCCAGCAGGCGAGTGGACGAGCAGTACTTC.

At least ten counts were recorded for this clonotype. J is TRBJ1-2 and V is TRBV7-2; 11 nucleotides line up with TRBD1. The ends lost 4 bases at V and 4 bases at J; junction bases unmatched: 5. The CDR3 runs to 15 residues. Looked up from germline, CDR1 is SGHTA and CDR2 is FQGNSA. CDR3 in DNA: TGTGCCAGCAGCTCTCGGACAGGGGGCGGCTATGGCTACACCTTC. Translation gives CASSSRTGGGYGYTF.

This clonotype was seen more than once but under ten times. The rearrangement uses TRBV7-2 and TRBJ2-5; 14 positions agree with TRBD2. Germline assignment: CDR1 SGHTA and CDR2 FQGNSA. V was clipped by 3 bases and J by 5 bases; unmatched bases: 5. The CDR3 spans 16 residues. DNA for the CDR3: TGTGCCAGCAGCTTCGGACTAGCGGGGGGCCTGGAGACCCAGTACTTC. Amino acids: CASSFGLAGGLETQYF.

The chain couples TRBV6-2 or TRBV6-3 to TRBJ1-1, with 7 bases identical to TRBD1. This CDR3 contains 15 residues. After removal of 4 bases from V and 4 bases from J, the junction contained 9 bases not matched to a gene. The V gene's germline CDR1 is MNHEY and CDR2 SVGEGT. In nucleotides, the CDR3 is TGTGCCAGCAGTTCCGGACAGGTCCTGAGCACTGAAGCTTTCTTT. Translated: CASSSGQVLSTEAFF.